Each of the 9 T cell receptor beta chains below was sequenced from the same sample in a study of CD8+ T cells in alopecia areata. Reverse transcription of extracted RNA yielded cDNA, which provided the sequencing template. TCRdb's copy holds only in-frame clones and misses some; the assay was immunoSEQ multiplex PCR. Seen here are about 200,000 clones, more than 45% observed once, and the top ten hold 5.5% to 6%. This sample's treatment: oral pan-JAK inhibitor, 5-10 mg twice daily. This specimen was CD4+ T cells sorted from blood, taken at week 24, from a patient treated with tofacitinib. The origin of the receptors is a human donor with alopecia areata.

This clone has just a few counts. The CDR3 nucleotides read TGTGCCTGGAGAGAATCCTTCCGACAGGGCCCCTATGGCTACACCTTC. Its translation is CAWRESFRQGPYGYTF. This rearrangement joins TRBV30 to TRBJ1-2; 7 bases match TRBD1. J lost 4 bases, V lost 3 bases, and 14 bases had no gene match. CDR3 length: 16 amino acids. Germline-derived CDR1 and CDR2 are GTSNPN and SVGIG (reference sequence).

This rearrangement joins TRBV9 to TRBJ2-5, with TRBD2 identical over 9 bases. With 0 bases clipped from V and 4 bases from J, the junction kept 4 bases outside the gene matches. Germline V gene data show CDR1 as SGDLS and CDR2 as YYNGEE. This CDR3 contains 15 residues. CDR3 sequence reads: CASSVGGGALETQYF. In DNA, the CDR3 is TGTGCCAGCAGCGTAGGCGGGGGGGCCTTAGAGACCCAGTACTTC.

The J gene is TRBJ2-5, the V gene TRBV9, with TRBD2 matching over 8 bases. The trim removed 4 bases at V and 1 base at J, leaving 3 bases unmatched. Germline V gene sequence: CDR1 SGDLS, CDR2 YYNGEE. The CDR3 covers 14 residues. The DNA of the CDR3 is TGTGCCAGCAGCCCGCGGGGGGCCCAAGAGACCCAGTACTTC. Residues: CASSPRGAQETQYF.

The CDR3 spells CSVRVDRITDTQYF. Written as DNA, the CDR3 is TGCAGCGTGAGGGTCGACAGGATCACAGATACGCAGTATTTT. J is TRBJ2-3 and V is TRBV29-1; D is possibly TRBD1 (6 bases). V was shortened by 6 bases and J by 2 bases, with 15 bases between the two germline ends. Germline V gives CDR1 SQVTM, CDR2 ANQGSEA. The CDR3 totals 14 residues.

V and J are TRBV4-3 and TRBJ2-7; D call uncertain. This CDR3 has 18 amino acids. Trimming pared 0 bases from V and 4 bases from J, leaving 22 bases between. Per the germline V gene, CDR1 is LGHNA and CDR2 is YSLEER. The CDR3: CASSQDIGNIPFVYEQYF. CDR3 nucleotides: TGCGCCAGCAGCCAAGATATAGGAAACATACCTTTTGTATACGAGCAGTACTTC.

The chain has TRBV6-5 and TRBJ1-2; TRBD1 matches at 12 bases. This CDR3 has 16 residues. The germline CDR1 and CDR2 sequences are MNHEY and SVGAGI. With V trimmed by 0 bases and J by 5 bases, 4 bases remained unmatched. The CDR3 DNA reads as TGTGCCAGCAGTTACTCACCGGGACAGGGGGCATATGGCTACACCTTC. Protein product: CASSYSPGQGAYGYTF.

This clone has a handful of counts. The chain recombines TRBV27 with TRBJ1-6, with 7 nucleotides matching TRBD1. J gave up 6 bases and V 6 bases, and 8 bases lay outside the gene matches. Germline values: CDR1 MNHEY, CDR2 SMNVEV (reference sequence). The CDR3 has 15 amino acids. The CDR3 region is CASSPDRAPNSPLHF. The DNA of the CDR3 is TGTGCCAGCAGCCCCGACAGGGCCCCTAATTCACCCCTCCACTTT.

The V call is TRBV30, the J call TRBJ2-1; a possible D gene is TRBD2 (5 bases). Trimming removed 5 bases from V and 4 bases from J, with 15 bases in between. Germline CDR1 and CDR2: GTSNPN and SVGIG (reference sequence). CDR3 length: 14 residues. In nucleotides, the CDR3 is TGTGCCTGGGGGAGAACGGGTTCTTACAATGAGCAGTTCTTC. Translating gives CAWGRTGSYNEQFF. Full variable domain (missing parts from reference TRBV30 and TRBJ2-1): SQTIHQWPATLVQPVGSPLSLECTVEGTSNPNLYWYRQAAGRGLQLLFYSVGIGQISSEVPQNLSASRPQDRQFILSSKKLLLSDSGFYLCAWGRTGSYNEQFFGPGTRLTVL.

The V gene is TRBV28, the J gene TRBJ1-2; no clear D. V lost 2 bases and J lost 3, with 13 bases in between. The CDR3 extends over 15 amino acids. Germline CDR1 and CDR2: MDHEN and SYDVKM. The CDR3 region has the DNA TGTGCCAGCAGTTTAGAAATTCAGGCCCACTATGGCTACACCTTC. Amino acids: CASSLEIQAHYGYTF.